The sequence of this T cell receptor beta chain was determined in a study of CD8 T cells in Susac syndrome (dated by TCRdb to about 2019). Concerning the study at large: Repertoire sequencing was used to test whether CD8+ T cell activation and differentiation in Susac syndrome was antigen driven. The clonality of the CD8+ T cell repertoire was compared across approximately 11 healthy donors, roughly 14 Susac syndrome patients and about 16 multiple sclerosis patients. The research as a whole found: The TCR sequencing and HLA analysis was acknowledged to have included a relatively small number of individuals.

This clonotype was detected only a few times. Its antigen remains unidentified. No qualities accompany the bases; no much larger clone lies one base away. High-throughput TCR beta sequencing profiled peripheral blood CD8+ and CD4+ T cells from healthy donors, Susac syndrome patients and multiple sclerosis patients. Treatment-naive patients with stable or active relapsing-remitting disease fulfilling revised McDonald criteria were used as multiple sclerosis controls. CD8+ TEMRA cells were enriched by FACS, while bulk CD8+ and CD4+ T cells were purified by magnetic negative isolation. Blood was collected in EDTA tubes and processed within 24 hours, with PBMCs isolated through density gradient centrifugation. PBMCs intended for TCR sequencing were cryopreserved in liquid nitrogen and thawed later in a water bath at 37 degrees C. The sorted or isolated CD4+, CD8+ and CD8+ TEMRA cells reached a purity of at least 90%.

RNA was extracted using the RNeasy kit, and roughly 0.45 to 1 ug of the RNA was reverse transcribed with random hexamers. TCR beta CDR3 regions were amplified with the immunoSEQ multiplex PCR assay covering 54 Vbeta and 13 Jbeta segments. Bias from PCR amplification was corrected by using a synthetic template baseline for primer optimization and for computational correction. In the paper's pipeline: Reads were annotated to V, D and J genes according to IMGT and were analyzed with immunoSEQ Analyzer, with only productive sequences retained. Clonality was calculated as one minus the Shannon entropy normalized by log2 of the number of productive unique sequences. For each patient and control, public and private clones were evaluated among the 100 most prevalent clones. Clones were defined as Susac-specific when absent from the healthy and MS cohorts, from 1,000 to 1,100 published viral clones and from other ImmuneACCESS disease sequences. TCRdb trimmed public reads at Q25 via fastp, called clones via MiXCR and kept in-frame beta chains. Rows merge per CDR3 protein into single entries with the most common DNA and genes. TCRdb's processing, not the authors', yielded these V and J calls. The sample table holds under 150,000 distinct CDR3 sequences, of which about 90% were seen once. The top ten hold about 0.23% of the sample.

The CDR3 holds 14 amino acids from the cysteine to the phenylalanine. Only CDR3 DNA remains: 42 bases, in frame from the first base. Relative to germline, V is 5 bases shorter and J is 5 bases shorter, with 16 bases between their ends. The germline V gene (reference sequence) yields MNHEY for CDR1 and SMNVEV for CDR2. Here the chain combines TRBV27 and TRBJ2-7; a weak D assignment points to TRBD1 (5 bases agree). The sequence was obtained from a human donor with multiple sclerosis. Sequenced material: CD8+ T cells from PBMCs. The CDR3 protein sequence reads: CASSPVDTINEQYF. At the DNA level, the sequence is TGTGCCAGCAGTCCCGTGGACACTATCAACGAGCAGTACTTC.